This is a list of T cell receptor beta chains from one sample in a study of OX40 agonist ivuxolimab in advanced cancers. Only in-frame clones appear in the TCRdb table, and some are missing; sequencing was by immunoSEQ multiplex PCR. The table includes about 120,000 clones, more than 80% detected once. Here the sequenced sample was CD4+ or CD8+ T cells sorted from blood, taken in a trial of the OX40 agonist ivuxolimab. These receptors originate from an adult with an advanced solid tumor such as melanoma, head and neck, liver or kidney cancer. CDR3s include the opening cysteine and the closing phenylalanine or tryptophan. A D gene is named only where the DNA matches it firmly. Part of the rows lack a size; the others show once, few, many or a class for expanded clones.

clone_size	d_call	v_call	j_call	cdr3_aa	cdr3_nt
NA	NA	TRBV11-2	TRBJ2-1	CASSFSVRDEQFF	TGTGCCAGCAGCTTTAGCGTCCGGGATGAGCAGTTCTTC
NA	NA	TRBV11-1	TRBJ1-5	CASSLLRDQPQHF	TGTGCCAGCAGCTTACTCCGCGACCAGCCCCAGCATTTT
NA	NA	TRBV7-7	TRBJ2-5	CASSLDGGARTQYF	TGTGCTAGCAGCTTAGATGGGGGGGCCAGGACCCAGTACTTC
NA	NA	TRBV7-3	TRBJ2-1	CASSKGSGSYEQFF	TGTGCCAGCAGTAAGGGGAGTGGCAGCTATGAGCAGTTCTTC
NA	NA	TRBV7-2	TRBJ2-5	CASSFGGLRRRETQYF	TGTGCCAGCAGCTTCGGGGGACTCCGGAGGCGGGAGACCCAGTACTTC
NA	NA	TRBV11-2	TRBJ1-2	CASSLEGSYGYTF	TGTGCCAGCAGCTTAGAGGGGAGCTATGGCTACACCTTC
NA	NA	TRBV7-2	TRBJ2-7	CASTQSQGPYEQYF	TGTGCCAGCACCCAATCACAGGGTCCCTACGAGCAGTACTTC
few	TRBD1	TRBV19	TRBJ1-5	CASTQGQGVILQPQHF	TGTGCCAGTACCCAAGGACAGGGTGTGATCCTCCAGCCCCAGCATTTT
NA	NA	TRBV9	TRBJ2-2	CASAKRDPNTGELFF	TGTGCCAGCGCGAAGCGCGACCCGAACACCGGGGAGCTGTTTTTT
NA	NA	TRBV10-2	TRBJ1-5	CASSEGQGNQPQHF	TGCGCCAGCAGTGAAGGACAAGGAAATCAGCCCCAGCATTTT
NA	NA	TRBV6-4	TRBJ1-1	CASSEGWPGAEAFF	TGTGCCAGCAGTGAAGGTTGGCCAGGGGCGGAAGCTTTCTTT
NA	NA	TRBV6-5	TRBJ1-5	CASSTGGRNQPQHF	TGTGCCAGCAGTACAGGAGGCCGCAATCAGCCCCAGCATTTT
NA	TRBD2	TRBV5-1	TRBJ2-3	CASSPRTSGGSTDTQYF	TGCGCCAGCAGCCCCCGGACTAGCGGGGGGAGCACAGATACGCAGTATTTT
NA	NA	TRBV7-2	TRBJ2-7	CASSLAPDWSSYEQYF	TGTGCCAGCAGCTTAGCTCCGGACTGGAGCTCCTACGAGCAGTACTTC